The T cell receptor (beta chain) described here comes from a study of T cells in Graves' hyperthyroidism and ophthalmopathy. Template material for amplifying TCR beta CDR3 regions consisted of RNA transcripts. When the TCR CDR3 underwent first-round RT-PCR, the HTBI primer set was used. One entry per CDR3 protein results from TCRdb running MiXCR on the multiplex PCR reads. The table has about 640,000 distinct CDR3 sequences, roughly 20% seen once. This CDR3 region has 14 residues. Trimming took off 8 bases at V and 5 bases at J, with 18 bases between the two ends. CDR1 is SGHVS, CDR2 FQNEAQ, per germline.

The clonotype originates from a man aged 25 to 45 with Graves' ophthalmopathy. This chain uses TRBV7-8 with TRBJ2-5; D may correspond to TRBD1 or TRBD2 (6 bases each). Input material: blood. CDR3: CASARGAGVETQYF. The DNA for the CDR3 is TGTGCCAGCGCCCGCGGGGCAGGGGTTGAGACCCAGTACTTC.